The clone carrying this TCR beta chain was seen only a few times. Its target is unknown. The TCR beta CDR3 regions underwent amplification using RNA transcripts as the source. First-round RT-PCR with HTBI primers amplified the TCR CDR3 region. TCRdb itself ran the multiplex PCR reads through MiXCR, one entry per CDR3 protein. This table holds approximately 300,000 distinct CDR3 sequences, over 15% found once. The data are from a study of T cells in Graves' hyperthyroidism and ophthalmopathy. Study-wide results and limits: Ophthalmopathy got predicted by the model a median roughly 6.1 months before its onset.

The CDR3 runs to 13 residues. From germline, CDR1 is SGDLS and CDR2 YYNGEE. V was cut by 3 bases and J by 7 bases, with 11 bases left in between. In the ophthalmopathy cohort, Clinical Activity Score was at least 3, NOSPECS grade at least 4, and duration under 3 months. The origin of this receptor is a woman aged 60-70 years with Graves' ophthalmopathy. The genes are TRBV9 and TRBJ2-1; D gene unclear. Specimen: blood. The chain's CDR3 is CASSGRLDNEQFF. The CDR3 coding sequence is TGTGCCAGCAGCGGACGTTTAGATAATGAGCAGTTCTTC.